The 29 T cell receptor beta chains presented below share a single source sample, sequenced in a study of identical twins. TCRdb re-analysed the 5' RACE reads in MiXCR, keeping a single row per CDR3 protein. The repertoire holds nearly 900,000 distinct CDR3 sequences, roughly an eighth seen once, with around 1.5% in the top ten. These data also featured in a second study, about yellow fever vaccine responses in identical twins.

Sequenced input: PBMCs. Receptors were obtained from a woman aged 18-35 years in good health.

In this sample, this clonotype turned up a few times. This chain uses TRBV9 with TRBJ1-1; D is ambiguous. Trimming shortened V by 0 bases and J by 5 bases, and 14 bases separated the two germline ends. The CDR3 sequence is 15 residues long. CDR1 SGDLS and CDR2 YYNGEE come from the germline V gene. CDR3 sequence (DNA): TGTGCCAGCAGCGTAGTTACGTTATGGCAGACTGAAGCTTTCTTT. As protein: CASSVVTLWQTEAFF.

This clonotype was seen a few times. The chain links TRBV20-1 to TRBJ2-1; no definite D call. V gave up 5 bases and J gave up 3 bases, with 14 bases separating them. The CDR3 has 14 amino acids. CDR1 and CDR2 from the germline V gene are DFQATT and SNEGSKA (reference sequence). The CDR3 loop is CSAGPGVGYNEQFF. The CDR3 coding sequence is TGCAGTGCTGGACCAGGTGTCGGCTACAATGAGCAGTTCTTC.

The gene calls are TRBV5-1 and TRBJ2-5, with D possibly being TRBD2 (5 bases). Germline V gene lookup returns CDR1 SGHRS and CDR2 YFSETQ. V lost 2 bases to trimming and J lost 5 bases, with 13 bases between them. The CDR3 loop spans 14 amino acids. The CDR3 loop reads CASSLDAGVETQYF. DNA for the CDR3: TGCGCCAGCAGCTTAGACGCCGGGGTCGAGACCCAGTACTTC.

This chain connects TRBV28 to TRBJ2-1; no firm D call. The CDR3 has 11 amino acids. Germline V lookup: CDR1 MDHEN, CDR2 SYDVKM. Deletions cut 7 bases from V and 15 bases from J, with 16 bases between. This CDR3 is CASNAGLTLFF. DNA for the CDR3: TGTGCCAGCAACGCCGGGCTAACACTGTTCTTC.

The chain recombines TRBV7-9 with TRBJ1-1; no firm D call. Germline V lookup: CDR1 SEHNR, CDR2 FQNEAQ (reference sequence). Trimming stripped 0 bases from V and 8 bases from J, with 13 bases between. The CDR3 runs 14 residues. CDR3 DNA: TGTGCCAGCAGCTTAGCCGGACCGCCTAGGGAAGCTTTCTTT. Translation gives CASSLAGPPREAFF.

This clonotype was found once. The CDR3 here is CASSTRLAHTYEQYF. The CDR3 DNA reads as TGTGCCAGCAGCACGCGACTAGCGCATACCTACGAGCAGTACTTC. The genes are TRBV11-2 and TRBJ2-7, with TRBD2 matching 8 bases. The length of the CDR3 is 15 residues. V dropped 5 bases and J dropped 2; count of bases not matched to a gene: 8. Germline CDR1 and CDR2: SGHAT and FQNNGV.

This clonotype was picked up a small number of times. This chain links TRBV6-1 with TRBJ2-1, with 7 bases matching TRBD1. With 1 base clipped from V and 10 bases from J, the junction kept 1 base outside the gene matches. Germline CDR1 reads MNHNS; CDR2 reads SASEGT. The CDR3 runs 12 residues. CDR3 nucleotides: TGTGCCAGCAGTGAAGTAGGGGGCGAGCAGTTCTTC. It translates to CASSEVGGEQFF.

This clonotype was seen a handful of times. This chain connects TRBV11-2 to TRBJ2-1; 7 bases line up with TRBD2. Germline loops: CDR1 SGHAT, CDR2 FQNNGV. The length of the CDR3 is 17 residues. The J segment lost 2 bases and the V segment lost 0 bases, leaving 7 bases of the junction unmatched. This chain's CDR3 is CASSLDSGLFTYNEQFF. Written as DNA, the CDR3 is TGTGCCAGCAGCTTAGACTCGGGACTATTTACCTACAATGAGCAGTTCTTC.

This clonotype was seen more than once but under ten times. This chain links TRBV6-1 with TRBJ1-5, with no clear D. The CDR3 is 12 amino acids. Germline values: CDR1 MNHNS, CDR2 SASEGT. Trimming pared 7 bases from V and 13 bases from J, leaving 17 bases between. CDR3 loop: CASKDKQTRQHF. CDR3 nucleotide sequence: TGTGCCAGCAAGGATAAACAGACTCGACAGCATTTT.

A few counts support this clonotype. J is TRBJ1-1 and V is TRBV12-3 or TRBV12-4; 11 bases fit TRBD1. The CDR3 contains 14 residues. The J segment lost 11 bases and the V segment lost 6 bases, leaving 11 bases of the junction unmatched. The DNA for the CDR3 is TGTGCCAGCAGCCCCCCCCGGACAGGGGGCCGGGCTTTCTTT. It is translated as CASSPPRTGGRAFF.

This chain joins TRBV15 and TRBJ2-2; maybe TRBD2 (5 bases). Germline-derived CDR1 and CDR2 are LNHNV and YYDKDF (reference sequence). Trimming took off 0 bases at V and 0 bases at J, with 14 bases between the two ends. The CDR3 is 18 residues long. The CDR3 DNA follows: TGTGCCACCAGCAGAGATATCTCGGGGTTCGCGAACACCGGGGAGCTGTTTTTT. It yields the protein CATSRDISGFANTGELFF.

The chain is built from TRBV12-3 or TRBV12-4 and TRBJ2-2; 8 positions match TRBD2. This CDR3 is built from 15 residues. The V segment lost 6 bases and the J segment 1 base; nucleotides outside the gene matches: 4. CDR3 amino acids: CASRTSALNTGELFF. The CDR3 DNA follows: TGTGCCAGCAGGACTAGCGCCTTGAACACCGGGGAGCTGTTTTTT.

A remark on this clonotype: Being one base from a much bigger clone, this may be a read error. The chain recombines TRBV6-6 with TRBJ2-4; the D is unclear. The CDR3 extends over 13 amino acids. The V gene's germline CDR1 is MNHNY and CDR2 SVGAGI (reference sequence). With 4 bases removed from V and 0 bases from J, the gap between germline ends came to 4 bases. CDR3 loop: CASSFLAKNIQYF. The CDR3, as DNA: TGTGCCAGCAGTTTTCTAGCCAAAAACATTCAGTACTTC.

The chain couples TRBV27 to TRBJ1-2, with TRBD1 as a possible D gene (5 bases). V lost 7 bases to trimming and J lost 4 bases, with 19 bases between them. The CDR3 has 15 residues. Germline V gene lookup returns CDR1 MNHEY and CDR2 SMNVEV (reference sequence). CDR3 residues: CASTFRWDGSYGYTF. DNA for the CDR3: TGTGCCAGCACCTTCAGGTGGGACGGCTCCTATGGCTACACCTTC.

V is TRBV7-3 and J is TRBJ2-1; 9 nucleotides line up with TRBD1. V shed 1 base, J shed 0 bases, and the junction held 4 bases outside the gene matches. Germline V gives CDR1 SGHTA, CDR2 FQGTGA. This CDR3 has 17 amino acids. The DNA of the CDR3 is TGTGCCAGCAGCTTAATGGGACAGGGCTCCTCCTACAATGAGCAGTTCTTC. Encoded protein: CASSLMGQGSSYNEQFF. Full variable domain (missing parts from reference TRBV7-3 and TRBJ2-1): GAGVSQTPSNKVTEKGKYVELRCDPISGHTALYWYRQSLGQGPEFLIYFQGTGAADDSGLPNDRFFAVRPEGSVSTLKIQRTERGDSAVYLCASSLMGQGSSYNEQFFGPGTRLTVL.

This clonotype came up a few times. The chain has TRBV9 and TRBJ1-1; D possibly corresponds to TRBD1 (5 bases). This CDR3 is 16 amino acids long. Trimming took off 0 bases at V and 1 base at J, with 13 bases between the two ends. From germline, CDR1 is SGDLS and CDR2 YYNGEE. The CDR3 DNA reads TGTGCCAGCAGCGTAGATTTGGGGCAGGGGAACACTGAAGCTTTCTTT. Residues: CASSVDLGQGNTEAFF.

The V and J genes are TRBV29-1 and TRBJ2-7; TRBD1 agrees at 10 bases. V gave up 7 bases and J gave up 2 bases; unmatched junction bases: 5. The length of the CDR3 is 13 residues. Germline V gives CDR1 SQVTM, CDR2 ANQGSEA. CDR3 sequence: CSAGTGVAYEQYF. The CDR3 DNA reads TGCAGCGCCGGGACAGGGGTGGCCTACGAGCAGTACTTC.

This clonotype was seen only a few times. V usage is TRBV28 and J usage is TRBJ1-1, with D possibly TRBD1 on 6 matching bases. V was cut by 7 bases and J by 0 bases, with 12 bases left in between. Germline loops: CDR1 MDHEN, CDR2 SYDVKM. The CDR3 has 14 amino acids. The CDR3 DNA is TGTGCCAGCAAGGGGGGGCTGATGAACACTGAAGCTTTCTTT. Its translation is CASKGGLMNTEAFF. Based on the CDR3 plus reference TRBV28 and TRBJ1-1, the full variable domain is DVKVTQSSRYLVKRTGEKVFLECVQDMDHENMFWYRQDPGLGLRLIYFSYDVKMKEKGDIPEGYSVSREKKERFSLILESASTNQTSMYLCASKGGLMNTEAFFGQGTRLTVV.

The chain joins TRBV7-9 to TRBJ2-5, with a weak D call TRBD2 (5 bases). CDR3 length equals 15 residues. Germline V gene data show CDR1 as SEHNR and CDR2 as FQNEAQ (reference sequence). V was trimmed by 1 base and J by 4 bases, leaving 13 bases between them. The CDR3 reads CASSLVEGNRETQYF. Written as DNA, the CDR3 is TGTGCCAGCAGCTTAGTCGAGGGAAACCGAGAGACCCAGTACTTC. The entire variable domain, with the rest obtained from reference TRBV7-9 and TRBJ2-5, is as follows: DTGVSQNPRHKITKRGQNVTFRCDPISEHNRLYWYRQTLGQGPEFLTYFQNEAQLEKSRLLSDRFSAERPKGSFSTLEIQRTEQGDSAMYLCASSLVEGNRETQYFGPGTRLLVL.

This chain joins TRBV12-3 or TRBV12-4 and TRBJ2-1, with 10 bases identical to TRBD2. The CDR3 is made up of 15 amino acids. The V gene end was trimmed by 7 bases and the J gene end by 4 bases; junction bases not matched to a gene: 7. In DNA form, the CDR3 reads TGTGCCAGCATTAGGACTAGCGGAAATTACAATGAGCAGTTCTTC. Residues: CASIRTSGNYNEQFF.

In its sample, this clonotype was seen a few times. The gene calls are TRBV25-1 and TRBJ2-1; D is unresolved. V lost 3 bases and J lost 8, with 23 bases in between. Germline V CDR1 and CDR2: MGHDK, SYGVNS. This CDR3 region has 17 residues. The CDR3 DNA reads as TGTGCCAGCAGTGACTCACGGCGGCCGCTCGGGTTCGATGAGCAGTTCTTC. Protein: CASSDSRRPLGFDEQFF.

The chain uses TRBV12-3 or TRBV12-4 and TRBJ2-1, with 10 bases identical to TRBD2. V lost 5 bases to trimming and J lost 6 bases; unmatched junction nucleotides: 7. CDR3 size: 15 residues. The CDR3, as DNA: TGTGCCAGCAGTCAAGGACTAGCGGAGGCCAATGAGCAGTTCTTC. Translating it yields CASSQGLAEANEQFF.

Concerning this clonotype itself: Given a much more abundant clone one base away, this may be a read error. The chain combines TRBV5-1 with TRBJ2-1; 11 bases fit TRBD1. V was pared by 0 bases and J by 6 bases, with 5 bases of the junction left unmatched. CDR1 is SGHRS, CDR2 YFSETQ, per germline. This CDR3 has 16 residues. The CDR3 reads CASSLGTGGSFNEQFF. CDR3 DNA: TGCGCCAGCAGCTTGGGGACAGGGGGCTCTTTCAATGAGCAGTTCTTC.

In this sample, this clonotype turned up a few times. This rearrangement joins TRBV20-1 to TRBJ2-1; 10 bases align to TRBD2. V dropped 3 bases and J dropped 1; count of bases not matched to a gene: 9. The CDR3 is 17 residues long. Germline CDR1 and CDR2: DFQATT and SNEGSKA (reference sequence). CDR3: CSASDSGGALSYNEQFF. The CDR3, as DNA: TGCAGTGCTAGTGACAGCGGGGGGGCTCTATCCTACAATGAGCAGTTCTTC.

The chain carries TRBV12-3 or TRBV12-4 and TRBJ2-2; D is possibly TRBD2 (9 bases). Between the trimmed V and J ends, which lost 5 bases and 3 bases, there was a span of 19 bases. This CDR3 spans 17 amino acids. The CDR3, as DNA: TGTGCCAGCAGTCACAGGGGGACTAGCCTGGACACCGGGGAGCTGTTTTTT. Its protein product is CASSHRGTSLDTGELFF.

As DNA, the CDR3 is TGTGCCAGCAGTCCCGAGGCCAACGTCCTGACTTTC. Translating it yields CASSPEANVLTF. This sequence joins TRBV12-3 or TRBV12-4 and TRBJ2-6; D ambiguous. This CDR3 comprises 12 residues. Trimming took off 5 bases at V and 6 bases at J, with 5 bases between the two ends.

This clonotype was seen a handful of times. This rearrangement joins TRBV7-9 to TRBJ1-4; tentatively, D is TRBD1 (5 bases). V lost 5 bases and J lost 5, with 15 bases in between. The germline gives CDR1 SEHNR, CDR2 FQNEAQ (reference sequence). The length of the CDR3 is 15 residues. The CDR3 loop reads CASSQGGTDNEKLFF. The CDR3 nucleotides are TGTGCCAGCAGCCAAGGAGGGACGGACAATGAAAAACTGTTTTTT.

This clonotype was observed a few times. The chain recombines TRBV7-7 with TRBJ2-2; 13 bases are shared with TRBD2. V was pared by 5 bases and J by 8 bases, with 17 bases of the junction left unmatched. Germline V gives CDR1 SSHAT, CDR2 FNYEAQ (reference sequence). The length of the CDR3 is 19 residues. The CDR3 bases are TGTGCCAGCAGCCCCATATTCGGGACTAGCGGGACCGGGATGGGGGAGCTGTTTTTT. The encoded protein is CASSPIFGTSGTGMGELFF.

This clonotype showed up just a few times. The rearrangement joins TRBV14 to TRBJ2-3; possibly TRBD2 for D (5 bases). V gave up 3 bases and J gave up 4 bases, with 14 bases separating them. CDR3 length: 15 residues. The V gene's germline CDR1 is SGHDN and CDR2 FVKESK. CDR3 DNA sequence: TGTGCCAGCAGCCAGCTAGCAGTGAATGCAGATACGCAGTATTTT. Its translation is CASSQLAVNADTQYF.